This T cell receptor beta chain was retrieved from a study of post-analysis software for immune sequencing data. Points on this clonotype: Its target is unknown.

Unique molecular identifiers had been added to the TCR beta cDNA libraries. TCRdb fed the PCR reads into MiXCR, producing one record per CDR3 protein. The sample has roughly 730,000 distinct CDR3 sequences, 30% seen once. This CDR3 contains 16 residues. With V trimmed by 1 base and J by 6 bases, 8 bases remained unmatched. The germline V gene encodes CDR1 LNHNV and CDR2 YYDKDF (reference sequence). Study outcomes and limitations: Controls showed lower frequencies than patients for roughly five TRBV segments, and TRBV5-6, TRBV5-1 and TRBV20-1 were among these. Samples from a shared batch, those prepared together, strongly co-clustered by F measure. Multiple sclerosis patients showed significantly lower normalized Chao1 diversity than controls did.

Sequencing was performed on blood. The receptor was isolated from a girl between 10 and 17 years old with multiple sclerosis. J is TRBJ2-1 and V is TRBV15, with TRBD2 matching over 8 bases. CDR3 sequence (DNA): TGTGCCACCAGCAGAGGGACTAGCCCCGGACCCAATGAGCAGTTCTTC. It codes for CATSRGTSPGPNEQFF.